This note documents a single T cell receptor beta chain sequence. Its antigen remains unidentified. This sample is part of a study of shared clonotypes between healthy human individuals. Whole-study context: Every donor yielded three CD4 naive, three CD4 memory, two CD8 naive and one CD8 memory plate. Study-wide results and caveats: An anticipated effect of sequencing depth on clonotype sharing among donors was recognized.

Caucasian adults living in Nashville, Tennessee, provided all samples. Germline lookup yields CDR1 SGHVS and CDR2 FQNEAQ. Trimming took off 0 bases at V and 5 bases at J, with 5 bases between the two ends. This CDR3 has 13 residues. Data came from immunoSEQ multiplex PCR; TCRdb stores just in-frame clones and leaves some out. The table records roughly 2.5 million clones, about 92% of them present only once. This clonotype was sampled from a man aged 18 to 30 in good health. The source material was naive CD4+ T cells sorted from blood. Subset noted: CD45RA+ positively selected. The rearrangement uses TRBV7-8 and TRBJ1-5; a weak D match, TRBD1 (5 bases). The CDR3 here is CASSLAGDQPQHF. In DNA, the CDR3 is TGTGCCAGCAGCTTAGCAGGGGATCAGCCCCAGCATTTT.